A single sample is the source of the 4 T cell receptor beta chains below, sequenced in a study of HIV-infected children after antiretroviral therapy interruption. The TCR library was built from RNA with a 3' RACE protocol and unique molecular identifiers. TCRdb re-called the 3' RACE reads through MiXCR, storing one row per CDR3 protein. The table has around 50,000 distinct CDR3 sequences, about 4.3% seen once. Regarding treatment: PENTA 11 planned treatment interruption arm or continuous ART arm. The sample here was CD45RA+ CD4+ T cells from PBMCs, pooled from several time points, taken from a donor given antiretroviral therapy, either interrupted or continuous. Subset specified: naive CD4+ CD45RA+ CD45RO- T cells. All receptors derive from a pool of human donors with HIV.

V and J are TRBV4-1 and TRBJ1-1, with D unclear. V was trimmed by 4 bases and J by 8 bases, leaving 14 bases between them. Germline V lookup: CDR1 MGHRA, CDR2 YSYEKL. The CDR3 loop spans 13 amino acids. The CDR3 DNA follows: TGCGCCAGCAGCCTCCAAAGGGAGAGGGAAGCTTTCTTT. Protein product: CASSLQREREAFF.

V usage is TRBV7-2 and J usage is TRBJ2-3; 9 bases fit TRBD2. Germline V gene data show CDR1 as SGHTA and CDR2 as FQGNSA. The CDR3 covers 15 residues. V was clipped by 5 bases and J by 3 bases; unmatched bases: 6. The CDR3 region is CASSAASGVTDTQYF. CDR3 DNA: TGTGCCAGCAGCGCCGCTAGCGGGGTAACAGATACGCAGTATTTT.

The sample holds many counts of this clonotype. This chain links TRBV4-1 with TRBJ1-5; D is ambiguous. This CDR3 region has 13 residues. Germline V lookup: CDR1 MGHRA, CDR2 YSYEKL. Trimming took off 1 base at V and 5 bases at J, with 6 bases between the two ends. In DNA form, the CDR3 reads TGCGCCAGCAGCCAAGTCGTGGATCAGCCCCAGCATTTT. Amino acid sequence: CASSQVVDQPQHF.

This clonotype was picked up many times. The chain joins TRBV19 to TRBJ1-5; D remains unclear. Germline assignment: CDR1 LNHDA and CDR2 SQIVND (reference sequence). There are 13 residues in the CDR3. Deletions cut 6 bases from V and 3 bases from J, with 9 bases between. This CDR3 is CASSNDLNQPQHF. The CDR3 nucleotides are TGTGCCAGTAGCAACGATCTCAATCAGCCCCAGCATTTT.